Given below is one T cell receptor (beta chain) in context. This clone showed up just a few times. Its antigen remains undetermined. Base quality data are lacking; no much larger clone is found one base away. No treatment had been received by any patient before thyroid surgery. The study retrospectively analysed patient clinical samples collected from the early 2010s to the late 2010s using T-cell receptor beta sequencing. Libraries were made using PCR. The instrument was an Illumina HiSeq 4000. High-throughput sequencing was used to profile the TCR beta-chain CDR3 region of each patient. The study's own analysis went as follows. Drawing on CDR3 differences between clinicopathological groups, the researchers built a classifier meant to tell apart patients with distant-metastatic papillary thyroid cancer. The Shannon index was used to measure repertoire diversity, and the Morisita-Horn index was used to measure how similar tumor and blood repertoires were. Through fastp at Q25 and MiXCR, TCRdb rebuilt clones from the public reads, retaining in-frame beta chains. In this record, the V and J calls reflect TCRdb's handling and not the investigators' own analysis. The sample table contains roughly 70,000 clones; only one count was recorded for around 19% of them. The top ten clonotypes cover around 13% of the sample.

This sample is drawn from a study of metastatic and nonmetastatic thyroid tumors (dated by TCRdb to 2020 to 2022). Concerning the study at large: The researchers compared repertoires between peripheral blood samples and tumor or nodule tissue samples from patients with malignant or benign thyroid disease.

Points the paper makes about the study in general: TCR beta diversity was reported as significantly higher in malignant tumors than in benign nodules, in both blood and tumor samples.

The specimen sequenced was blood. This receptor was taken from a female donor with papillary thyroid cancer or a benign thyroid nodule (not recorded which). Some clones in this sample may be carry-over from other donors' samples.

The CDR3 sequence is CASSFRGRGNEQYF. The bases are TGTGCCAGCAGTTTTAGGGGCCGGGGGAACGAGCAGTACTTC. Recombination linked TRBV27 to TRBJ2-7; TRBD2 might be the D gene, on 6 matching bases. Inclusive of the bounding cysteine and phenylalanine, the CDR3 is 14 residues long. Left in the record is the CDR3 DNA by itself, 42 bases read in frame from the first base. Trimming takes 3 bases from V and 5 bases from J, and the germline ends sit 14 bases apart. The germline V gene (reference sequence) specifies MNHEY as CDR1 and SMNVEV as CDR2.